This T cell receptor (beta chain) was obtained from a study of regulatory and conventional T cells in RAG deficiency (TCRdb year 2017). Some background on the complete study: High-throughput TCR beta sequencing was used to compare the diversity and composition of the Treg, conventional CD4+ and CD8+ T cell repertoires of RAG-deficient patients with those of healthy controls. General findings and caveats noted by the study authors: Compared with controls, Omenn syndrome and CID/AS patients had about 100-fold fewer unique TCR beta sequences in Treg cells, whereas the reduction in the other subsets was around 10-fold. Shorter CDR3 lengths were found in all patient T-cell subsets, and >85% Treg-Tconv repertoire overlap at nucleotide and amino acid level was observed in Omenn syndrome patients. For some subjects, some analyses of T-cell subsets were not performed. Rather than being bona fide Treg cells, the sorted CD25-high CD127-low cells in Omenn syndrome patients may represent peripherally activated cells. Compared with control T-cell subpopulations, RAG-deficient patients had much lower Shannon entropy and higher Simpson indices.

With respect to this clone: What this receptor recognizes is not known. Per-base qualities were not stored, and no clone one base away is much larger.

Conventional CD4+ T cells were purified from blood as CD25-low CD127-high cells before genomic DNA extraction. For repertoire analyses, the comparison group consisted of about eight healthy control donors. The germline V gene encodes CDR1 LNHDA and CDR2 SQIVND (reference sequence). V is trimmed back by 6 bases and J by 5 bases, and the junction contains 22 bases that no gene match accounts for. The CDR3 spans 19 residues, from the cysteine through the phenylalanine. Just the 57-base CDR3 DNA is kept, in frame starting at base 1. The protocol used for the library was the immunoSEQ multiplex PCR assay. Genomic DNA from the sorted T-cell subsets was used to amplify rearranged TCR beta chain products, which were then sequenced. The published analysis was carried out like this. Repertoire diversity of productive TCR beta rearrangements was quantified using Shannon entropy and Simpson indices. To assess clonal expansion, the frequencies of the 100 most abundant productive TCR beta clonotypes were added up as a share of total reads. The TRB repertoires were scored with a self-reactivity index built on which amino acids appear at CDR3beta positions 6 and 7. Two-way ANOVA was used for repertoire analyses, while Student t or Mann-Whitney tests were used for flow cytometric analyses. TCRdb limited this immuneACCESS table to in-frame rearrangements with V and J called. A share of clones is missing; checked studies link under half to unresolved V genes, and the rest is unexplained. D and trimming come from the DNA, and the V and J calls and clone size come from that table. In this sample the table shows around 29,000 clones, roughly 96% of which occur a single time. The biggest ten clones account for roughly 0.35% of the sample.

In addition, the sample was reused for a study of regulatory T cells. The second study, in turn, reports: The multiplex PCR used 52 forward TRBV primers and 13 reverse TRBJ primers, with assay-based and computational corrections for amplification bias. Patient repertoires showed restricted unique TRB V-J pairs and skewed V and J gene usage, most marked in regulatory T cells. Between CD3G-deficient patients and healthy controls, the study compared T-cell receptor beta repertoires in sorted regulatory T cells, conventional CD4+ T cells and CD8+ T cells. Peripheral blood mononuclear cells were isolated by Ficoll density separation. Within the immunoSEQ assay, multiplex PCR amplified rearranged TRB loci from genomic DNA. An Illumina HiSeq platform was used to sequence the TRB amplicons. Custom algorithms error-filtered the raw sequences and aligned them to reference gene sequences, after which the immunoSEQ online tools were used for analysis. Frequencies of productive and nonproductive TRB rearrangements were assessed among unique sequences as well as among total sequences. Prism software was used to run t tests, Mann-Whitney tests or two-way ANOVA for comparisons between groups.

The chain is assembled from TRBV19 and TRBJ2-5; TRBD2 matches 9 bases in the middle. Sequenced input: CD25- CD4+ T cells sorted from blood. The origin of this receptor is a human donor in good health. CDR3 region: CASSPGRASGNHLRETQYF. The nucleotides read TGTGCCAGTAGCCCCGGAAGGGCTAGCGGGAATCATCTTCGGGAGACCCAGTACTTC.